This is a list of T cell receptor beta chains from one sample in a study of glioma-infiltrating T cells after dendritic cell vaccination. The data were produced by immunoSEQ multiplex PCR, yet TCRdb's version contains in-frame clones alone and is incomplete. The table records tens of thousands of clones, around 85% of them present only once. The sample here was blood, taken after dendritic cell vaccination. The source of these receptors is a human donor with glioblastoma. CDR3s include the opening cysteine and the closing phenylalanine or tryptophan. A D gene is named only where the DNA matches it firmly. Some rows mark clone size as missing; the rest say once, few, many or name a class of expanded clone.

d_gene,j_gene,abundance,v_gene,len,CDR3nt,CDR3aa
.,TRBJ2-1,.,TRBV11-2,16,TGTGCCAGCAGCTTAGAAACTAGCCCCTGGCCGGATGAGCAGTTCTTC,CASSLETSPWPDEQFF
TRBD1,TRBJ1-6,.,TRBV6-5,14,TGTGCCAGCAGCTCACAGGGGGGAAATTCACCCCTCCACTTT,CASSSQGGNSPLHF
.,TRBJ1-3,once,TRBV2,14,TGTGCCAGCAGAGAGACAGTCTCTGGAAACACCATATATTTT,CASRETVSGNTIYF
TRBD1,TRBJ2-7,.,TRBV28,13,TGTGCCAGCAGCAGACAGGGTACCTACGAGCAGTACTTC,CASSRQGTYEQYF
.,TRBJ2-7,few,TRBV18,12,TGTGCCAGCTCAGACAGCTCCTACGAGCAGTACTTC,CASSDSSYEQYF
.,TRBJ1-2,.,TRBV4-3,15,TGCGCCAGCAGCCAAGTCGGGGATTCACACTATGGCTACACCTTC,CASSQVGDSHYGYTF
TRBD2,TRBJ2-2,.,TRBV28,18,TGTGCCAGCAGTTTATTGGCTAGCGGGGGATCGAACACCGGGGAGCTGTTTTTT,CASSLLASGGSNTGELFF
.,TRBJ2-5,.,TRBV11-3,13,TGTGCCAGCAGCCCACAGGGAATGGAGACCCAGTACTTC,CASSPQGMETQYF
.,TRBJ1-5,.,TRBV2,13,TGTGCCAGCAGAGCCGCAGCGAATCAGCCCCAGCATTTT,CASRAAANQPQHF
.,TRBJ2-6,once,TRBV9,18,TGTGCCAGCAGCGTAGGGTCAGGGCGTTTATCTGGGGCCAACGTCCTGACTTTC,CASSVGSGRLSGANVLTF
TRBD1,TRBJ2-7,.,TRBV5-6,15,TGTGCCAGCAGCCCGTCCGGGACAGGGTCGCCTCTAGTCCACTTC,CASSPSGTGSPLVHF
TRBD1,TRBJ2-4,.,TRBV7-2,15,TGTGCCAGCAGCTCGGGACAGGGAATATGGAACATTCAGTACTTC,CASSSGQGIWNIQYF
.,TRBJ1-3,.,TRBV7-2,16,TGTGCCAGCAGCTTAGCCGGGGGGTGGAATGGAAACACCATATATTTT,CASSLAGGWNGNTIYF
TRBD1,TRBJ2-1,.,TRBV6-5,14,TGTGCCAGCAGTTACAGGGGGCCCTACAATGAGCAGTTCTTC,CASSYRGPYNEQFF
.,TRBJ1-1,.,TRBV27,14,TGTGCCAGCAGTTTATCCCGTAGGAACACTGAAGCTTTCTTT,CASSLSRRNTEAFF
TRBD1,TRBJ1-4,.,TRBV5-1,14,TGCGCCAGCAGCACGGACAGGGGGTACGAAAAACTGTTTTTT,CASSTDRGYEKLFF
.,TRBJ2-7,.,TRBV4-2,16,TGTGCCAGCAGCCAAGAAACGCTACTAGGCTCCTACGAGCAGTACTTC,CASSQETLLGSYEQYF
.,TRBJ2-5,.,TRBV11-1,15,TGTGCCAGCAGCTTAGGCCTTGGTCTACAAGAGACCCAGTACTTC,CASSLGLGLQETQYF
.,TRBJ1-2,.,TRBV6-5,14,TGTGCCAGCAGTTCGGGCCGGGGGGCGTCGTTCTACACCTTC,CASSSGRGASFYTF
.,TRBJ2-7,.,TRBV5-6,12,TGTGCCAGCAGCACAGTGTACTACGAGCAGTACTTC,CASSTVYYEQYF
TRBD1,TRBJ1-2,.,TRBV19,13,TGTGCCAGTAGTCCCGACAGGGACAGCGGCTACACCTTC,CASSPDRDSGYTF
.,TRBJ2-7,.,TRBV19,14,TGTGCCAGTAGTGTATACAGGGCCTCCTACGAGCAGTACTTC,CASSVYRASYEQYF
.,TRBJ2-5,.,TRBV11-1,14,TGTGCCAGCAGCTTAGATGCTACCGGGGAGACCCAGTACTTC,CASSLDATGETQYF
.,TRBJ1-1,.,TRBV4-1,16,TGCGCCAGCAGCCAACGTGGAGCAGCTCTGAACACTGAAGCTTTCTTT,CASSQRGAALNTEAFF
TRBD2,TRBJ2-5,.,TRBV4-1,17,TGCGCCAGCAGCCAAGGCTATAGCGGGGGTTCCCAAGAGACCCAGTACTTC,CASSQGYSGGSQETQYF
TRBD1,TRBJ1-4,.,TRBV28,14,TGTGCCAGCAGTTTAACAGGGGTTCTCGAAAAACTGTTTTTT,CASSLTGVLEKLFF
.,TRBJ1-5,.,TRBV1,20,TGCACCAGCAGCCAAGAGTTGCGGTACAGGGGGGGACTACGCAATCAGCCCCAGCATTTT,CTSSQELRYRGGLRNQPQHF
.,TRBJ2-7,.,TRBV11-2,16,TGTGCCAGCAGCCCCCGAGGGATAGGGCGGATCGACGAGCAGTACTTC,CASSPRGIGRIDEQYF
.,TRBJ2-7,.,TRBV30,14,TGTGCCTGGAGTAGGCCGGAGAGCTCCTACGAGCAGTACTTC,CAWSRPESSYEQYF
TRBD1,TRBJ2-7,.,TRBV9,15,TGTGCCAGCAGCGTAGGACAGGGAATATCCTACGAGCAGTACTTC,CASSVGQGISYEQYF
TRBD2,TRBJ2-7,.,TRBV19,16,TGTGCCAGTAGTACGGGGGGACGGTCGGTCCCCTACGAGCAGTACTTC,CASSTGGRSVPYEQYF
.,TRBJ2-1,.,TRBV30,12,TGTGCCTGGACAATAGCCTACAATGAGCAGTTCTTC,CAWTIAYNEQFF
.,TRBJ2-3,.,TRBV7-2,16,TGTGCCAGCAGACTACCGGGACTGGCTAGCACAGATACGCAGTATTTT,CASRLPGLASTDTQYF
TRBD2,TRBJ2-3,.,TRBV5-4,14,TGTGCCGGGGGAGCGGGGGGCCGGACAGATACGCAGTATTTT,CAGGAGGRTDTQYF
.,TRBJ1-2,.,TRBV9,14,TGTGCCAGCACCGGGGGGGGGTCCAACTATGGCTACACCTTC,CASTGGGSNYGYTF
.,TRBJ1-2,.,TRBV11-3,13,TGTGCCAGCAGCTTCAACAGGGTCTATGGCTACACCTTC,CASSFNRVYGYTF
.,TRBJ1-2,.,TRBV9,13,TGTGCCAGCAGCCTCAGACAGAACTATGGCTACACCTTC,CASSLRQNYGYTF
.,TRBJ2-7,.,TRBV28,15,TGTGCCAGCAGTAGGGGTGGCGGCAGCTCCTACGAGCAGTACTTC,CASSRGGGSSYEQYF
TRBD2,TRBJ2-2,.,TRBV28,17,TGTGCCAGCAGTGACCCGGGAAGGCCGGGAGGTACCGGGGAGCTGTTTTTT,CASSDPGRPGGTGELFF
.,TRBJ1-2,.,TRBV29-1,14,TGCAGCATTCTCTTCGGTGCAGGGAACTATGGCTACACCTTC,CSILFGAGNYGYTF
.,TRBJ2-1,.,TRBV7-9,16,TGTGCCAGCAGCTTAGATCTCTATCCACTATACAATGAGCAGTTCTTC,CASSLDLYPLYNEQFF
TRBD2,TRBJ2-2,once,TRBV7-2,14,TGTGCCAGCAGCTGGGGACTAGCTACCGGGGAGCTGTTTTTT,CASSWGLATGELFF